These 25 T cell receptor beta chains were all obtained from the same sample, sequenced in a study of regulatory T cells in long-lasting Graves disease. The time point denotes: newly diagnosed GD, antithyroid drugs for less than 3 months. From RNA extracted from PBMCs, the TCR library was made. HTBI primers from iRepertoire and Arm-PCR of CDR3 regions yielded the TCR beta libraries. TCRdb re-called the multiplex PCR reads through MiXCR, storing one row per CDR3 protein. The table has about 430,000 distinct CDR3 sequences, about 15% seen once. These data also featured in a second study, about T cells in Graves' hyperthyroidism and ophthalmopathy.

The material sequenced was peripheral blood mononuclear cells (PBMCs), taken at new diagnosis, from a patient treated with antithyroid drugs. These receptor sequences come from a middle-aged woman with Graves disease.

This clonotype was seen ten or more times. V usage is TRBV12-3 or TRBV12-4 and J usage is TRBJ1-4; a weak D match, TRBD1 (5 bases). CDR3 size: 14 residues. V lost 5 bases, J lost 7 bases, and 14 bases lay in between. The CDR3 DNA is TGTGCCAGCAGTCCCGCAGGGCAAGTTGAAAAACTGTTTTTT. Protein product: CASSPAGQVEKLFF.

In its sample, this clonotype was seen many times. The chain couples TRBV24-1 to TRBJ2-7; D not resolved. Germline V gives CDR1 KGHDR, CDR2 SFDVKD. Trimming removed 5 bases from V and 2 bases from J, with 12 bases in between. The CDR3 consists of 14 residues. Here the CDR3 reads CATSGGYPAYEQYF. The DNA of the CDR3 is TGTGCCACCAGTGGAGGCTATCCTGCCTACGAGCAGTACTTC.

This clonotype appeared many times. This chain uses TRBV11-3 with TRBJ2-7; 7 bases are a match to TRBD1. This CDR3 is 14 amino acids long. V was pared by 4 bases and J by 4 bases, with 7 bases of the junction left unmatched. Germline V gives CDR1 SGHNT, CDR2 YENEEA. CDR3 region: CASSSGTAWYEQYF. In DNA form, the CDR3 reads TGTGCCAGCAGCTCCGGGACAGCGTGGTACGAGCAGTACTTC.

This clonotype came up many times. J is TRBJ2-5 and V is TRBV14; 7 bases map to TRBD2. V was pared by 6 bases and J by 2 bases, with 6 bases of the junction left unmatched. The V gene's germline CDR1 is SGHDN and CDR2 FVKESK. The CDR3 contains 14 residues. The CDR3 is CASSPWGGQETQYF. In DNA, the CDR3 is TGTGCCAGCAGTCCGTGGGGAGGGCAAGAGACCCAGTACTTC.

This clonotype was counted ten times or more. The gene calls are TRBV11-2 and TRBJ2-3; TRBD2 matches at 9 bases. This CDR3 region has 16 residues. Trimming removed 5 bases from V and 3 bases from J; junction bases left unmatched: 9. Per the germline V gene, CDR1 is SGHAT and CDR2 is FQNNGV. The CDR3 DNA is TGTGCCAGCAGCCCCCGGTTGCGGGAGGGGACAGATACGCAGTATTTT. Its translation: CASSPRLREGTDTQYF.

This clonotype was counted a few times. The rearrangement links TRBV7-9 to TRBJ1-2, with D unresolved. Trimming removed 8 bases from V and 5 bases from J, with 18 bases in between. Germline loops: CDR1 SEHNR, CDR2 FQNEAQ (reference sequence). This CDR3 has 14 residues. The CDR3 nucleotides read TGTGCCAGCCGCCCTGGCGGGGAGTGGTATGGCTACACCTTC. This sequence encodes CASRPGGEWYGYTF.

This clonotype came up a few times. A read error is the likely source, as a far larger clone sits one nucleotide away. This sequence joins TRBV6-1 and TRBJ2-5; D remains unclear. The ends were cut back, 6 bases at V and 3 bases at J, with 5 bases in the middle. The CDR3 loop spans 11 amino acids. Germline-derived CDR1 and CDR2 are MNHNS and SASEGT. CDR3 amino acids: CASRLKETQYF. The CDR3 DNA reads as TGTGCCAGCAGGTTAAAAGAGACCCAGTACTTC.

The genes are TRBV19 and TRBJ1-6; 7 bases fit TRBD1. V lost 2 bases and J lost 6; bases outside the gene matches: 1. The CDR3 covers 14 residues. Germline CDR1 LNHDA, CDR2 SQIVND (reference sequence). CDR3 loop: CASSINRGNSPLHF. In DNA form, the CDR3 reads TGTGCCAGTAGTATAAACAGGGGTAATTCACCCCTCCACTTT.

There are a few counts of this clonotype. Here the CDR3 DNA reads TGTGCCAGCAGTTACTCGGGTTTAGCGGCCGGGGAGCTGTTTTTT. It specifies CASSYSGLAAGELFF. V gene TRBV6-5 combines with J gene TRBJ2-2; D perhaps matches TRBD2 (6 bases). Deletions cut 0 bases from V and 6 bases from J, with 11 bases between. Germline CDR1 is MNHEY and CDR2 is SVGAGI. The CDR3 has 15 residues.

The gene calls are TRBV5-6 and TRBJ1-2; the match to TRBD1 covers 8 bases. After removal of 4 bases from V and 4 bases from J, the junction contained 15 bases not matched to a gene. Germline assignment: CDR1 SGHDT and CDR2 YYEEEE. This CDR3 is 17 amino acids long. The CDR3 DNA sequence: TGTGCCAGCAGCCATCGGACAGGGAAAGTGATTATCTATGGCTACACCTTC. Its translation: CASSHRTGKVIIYGYTF.

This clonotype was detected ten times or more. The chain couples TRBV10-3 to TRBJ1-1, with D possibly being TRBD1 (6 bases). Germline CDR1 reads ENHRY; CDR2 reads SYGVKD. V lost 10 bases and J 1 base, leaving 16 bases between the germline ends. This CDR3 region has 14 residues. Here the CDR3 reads CATLSRDKNTEAFF. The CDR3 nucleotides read TGTGCCACCTTATCGCGGGACAAGAACACTGAAGCTTTCTTT.

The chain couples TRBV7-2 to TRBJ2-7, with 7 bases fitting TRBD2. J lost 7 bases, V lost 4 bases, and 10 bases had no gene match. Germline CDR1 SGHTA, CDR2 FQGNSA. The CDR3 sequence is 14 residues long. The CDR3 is CASSSPDHGGEQYF. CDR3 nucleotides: TGTGCCAGCAGCTCCCCCGACCACGGGGGGGAGCAGTACTTC.

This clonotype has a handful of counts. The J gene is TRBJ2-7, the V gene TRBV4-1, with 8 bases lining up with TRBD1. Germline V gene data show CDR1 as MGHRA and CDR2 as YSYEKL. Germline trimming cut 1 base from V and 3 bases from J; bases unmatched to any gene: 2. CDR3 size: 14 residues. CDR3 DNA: TGCGCCAGCAGCCAAGTACAGGGGGACTACGAGCAGTACTTC. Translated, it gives CASSQVQGDYEQYF.

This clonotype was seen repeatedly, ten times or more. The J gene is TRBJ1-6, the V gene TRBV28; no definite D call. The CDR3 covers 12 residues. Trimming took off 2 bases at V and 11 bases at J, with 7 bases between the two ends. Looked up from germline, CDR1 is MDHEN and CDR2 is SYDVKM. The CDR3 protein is CASSLPGTPLHF. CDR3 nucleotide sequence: TGTGCCAGCAGTTTACCCGGTACACCCCTCCACTTT.

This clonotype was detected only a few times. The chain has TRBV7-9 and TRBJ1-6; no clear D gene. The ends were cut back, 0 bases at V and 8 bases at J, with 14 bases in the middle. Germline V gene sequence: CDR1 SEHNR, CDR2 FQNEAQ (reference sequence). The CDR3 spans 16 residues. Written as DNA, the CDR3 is TGTGCCAGCAGCTTAGCGAGTCGAGCAGTAGATTCACCCCTCCACTTT. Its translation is CASSLASRAVDSPLHF.

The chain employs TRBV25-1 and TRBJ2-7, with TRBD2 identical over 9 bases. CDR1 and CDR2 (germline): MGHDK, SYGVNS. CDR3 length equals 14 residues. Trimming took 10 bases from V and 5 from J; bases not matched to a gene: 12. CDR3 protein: CATEARGRANEQYF. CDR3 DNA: TGTGCCACAGAGGCTCGCGGGAGGGCTAACGAGCAGTACTTC.

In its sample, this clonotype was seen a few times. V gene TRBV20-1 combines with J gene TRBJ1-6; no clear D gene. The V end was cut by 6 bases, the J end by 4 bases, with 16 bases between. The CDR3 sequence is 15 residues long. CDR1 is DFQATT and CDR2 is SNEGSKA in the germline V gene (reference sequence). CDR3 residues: CSAEETGSYNSPLHF. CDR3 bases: TGCAGTGCAGAAGAGACCGGGTCTTATAATTCACCCCTCCACTTT.

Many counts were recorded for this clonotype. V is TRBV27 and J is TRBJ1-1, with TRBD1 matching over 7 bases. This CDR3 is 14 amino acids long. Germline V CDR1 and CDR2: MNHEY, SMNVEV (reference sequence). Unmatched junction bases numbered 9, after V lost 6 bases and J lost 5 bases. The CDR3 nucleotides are TGTGCCAGCAGATCCACTGCAGGGGGTACTGAAGCTTTCTTT. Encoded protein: CASRSTAGGTEAFF.

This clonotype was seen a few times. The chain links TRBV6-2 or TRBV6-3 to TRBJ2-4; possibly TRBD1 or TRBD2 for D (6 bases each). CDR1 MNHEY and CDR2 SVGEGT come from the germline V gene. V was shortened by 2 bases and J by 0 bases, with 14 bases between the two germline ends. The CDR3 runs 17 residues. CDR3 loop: CASSYPSQGLAKNIQYF. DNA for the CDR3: TGTGCCAGCAGTTACCCGTCACAGGGACTAGCCAAAAACATTCAGTACTTC.

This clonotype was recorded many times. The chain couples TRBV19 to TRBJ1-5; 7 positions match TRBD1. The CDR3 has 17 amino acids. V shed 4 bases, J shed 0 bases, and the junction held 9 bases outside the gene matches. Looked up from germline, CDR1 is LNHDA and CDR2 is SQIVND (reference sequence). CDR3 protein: CASSTVRGLGSNQPQHF. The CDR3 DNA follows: TGTGCCAGTAGTACAGTAAGGGGGCTAGGTAGCAATCAGCCCCAGCATTTT.

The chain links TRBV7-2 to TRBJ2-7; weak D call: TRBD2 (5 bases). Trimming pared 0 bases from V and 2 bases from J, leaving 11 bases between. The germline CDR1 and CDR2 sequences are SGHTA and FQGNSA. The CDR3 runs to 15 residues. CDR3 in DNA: TGTGCCAGCAGCTTAGCGCTCGGAGGCGCCTACGAGCAGTACTTC. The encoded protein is CASSLALGGAYEQYF.

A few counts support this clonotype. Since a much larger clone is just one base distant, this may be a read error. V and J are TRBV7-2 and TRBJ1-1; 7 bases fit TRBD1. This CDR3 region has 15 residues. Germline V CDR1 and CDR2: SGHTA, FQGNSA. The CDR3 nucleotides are TGTGCCAGCACCCACAGGGGCGGAAAGAACACTGAAGCTTCCTTT. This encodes CASTHRGGKNTEASF.

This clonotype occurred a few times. The CDR3 DNA is TGCAGTGCTAGAGATCGTATGTTCACTGAAGCTTTCTTT. Amino acids: CSARDRMFTEAFF. The rearrangement joins TRBV20-1 to TRBJ1-1; D unresolved. V was pared by 0 bases and J by 4 bases, with 9 bases between. The CDR3 contains 13 residues. From germline, CDR1 is DFQATT and CDR2 SNEGSKA (reference sequence).

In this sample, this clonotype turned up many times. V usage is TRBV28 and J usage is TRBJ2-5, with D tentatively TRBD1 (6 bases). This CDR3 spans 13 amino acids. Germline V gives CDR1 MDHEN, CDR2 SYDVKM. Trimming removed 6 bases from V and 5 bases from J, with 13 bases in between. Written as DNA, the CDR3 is TGTGCCAGCAGCCTACAGGGAGTCGAGACCCAGTACTTC. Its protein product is CASSLQGVETQYF.

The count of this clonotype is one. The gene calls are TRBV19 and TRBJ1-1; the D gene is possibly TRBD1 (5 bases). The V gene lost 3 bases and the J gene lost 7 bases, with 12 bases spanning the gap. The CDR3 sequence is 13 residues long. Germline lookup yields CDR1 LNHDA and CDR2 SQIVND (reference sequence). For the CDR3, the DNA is TGTGCCAGTAGTATGACTCGACAGAATGAAGCTTTCTTT. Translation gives CASSMTRQNEAFF.